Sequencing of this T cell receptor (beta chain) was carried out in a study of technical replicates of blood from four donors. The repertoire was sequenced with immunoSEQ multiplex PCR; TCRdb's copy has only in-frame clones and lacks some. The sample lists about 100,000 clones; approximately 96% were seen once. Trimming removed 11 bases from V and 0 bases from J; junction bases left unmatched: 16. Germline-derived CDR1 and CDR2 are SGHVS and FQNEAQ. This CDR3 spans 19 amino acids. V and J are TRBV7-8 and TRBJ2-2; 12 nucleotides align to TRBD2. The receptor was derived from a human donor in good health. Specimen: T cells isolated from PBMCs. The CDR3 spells CACPSLQGLAGTNTGELFF. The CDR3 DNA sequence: TGTGCCTGCCCCTCCCTTCAAGGACTAGCGGGGACGAACACCGGGGAGCTGTTTTTT. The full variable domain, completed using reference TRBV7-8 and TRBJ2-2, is GAGVSQSPRYKVAKRGQDVALRCDPISGHVSLFWYQQALGQGPEFLTYFQNEAQLDKSGLPSDRFFAERPEGSVSTLKIQRTQQEDSAVYLCACPSLQGLAGTNTGELFFGEGSRLTVL.